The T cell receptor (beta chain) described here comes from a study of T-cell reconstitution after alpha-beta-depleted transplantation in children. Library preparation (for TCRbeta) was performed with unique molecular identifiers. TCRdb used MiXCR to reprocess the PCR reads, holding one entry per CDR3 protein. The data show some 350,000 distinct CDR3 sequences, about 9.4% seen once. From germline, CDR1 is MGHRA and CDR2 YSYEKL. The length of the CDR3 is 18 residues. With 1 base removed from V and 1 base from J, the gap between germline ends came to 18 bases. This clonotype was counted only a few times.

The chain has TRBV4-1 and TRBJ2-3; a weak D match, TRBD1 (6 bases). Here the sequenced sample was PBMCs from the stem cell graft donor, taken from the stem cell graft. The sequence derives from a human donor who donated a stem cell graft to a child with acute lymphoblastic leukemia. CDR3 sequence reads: CASSQAPPQGGGTDTQYF. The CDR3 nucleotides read TGCGCCAGCAGCCAAGCCCCCCCCCAAGGGGGAGGCACAGATACGCAGTATTTT.